Listed below are T cell receptor beta chains from one sample, sequenced in a study of blood T cell repertoires in COVID-19. Sequencing was performed with immunoSEQ multiplex PCR; in TCRdb, only in-frame clones are kept and a portion is missing. Among about 120,000 clones listed, approximately 85% were seen once. The sequenced material came from peripheral blood. The receptors were gathered from a man at least 80 years old with active or convalescent COVID-19. Each CDR3 is given with its conserved first and last residue. The D gene is left open where the match is weak. Only some rows state a clone size, as once, few, many or a class for expanded clones.

J gene	D gene	V gene	clone size	CDR3 protein	CDR3 DNA
TRBJ2-3	TRBD2	TRBV5-4	.	CASSIKGSGGLTSTDTQYF	TGTGCCAGCAGCATAAAGGGTAGCGGGGGGCTTACTAGCACAGATACGCAGTATTTT
TRBJ2-1	TRBD2	TRBV19	.	CASSMPGTRGNEQFF	TGTGCCAGTAGTATGCCCGGGACTAGAGGGAATGAGCAGTTCTTC
TRBJ1-2	TRBD1	TRBV13	.	CASSSGTGDHGYTF	TGTGCCAGCAGCTCCGGGACAGGGGATCATGGCTACACCTTC
TRBJ2-7	.	TRBV5-1	.	CASSFEGSYEQYF	TGCGCCAGCAGCTTCGAGGGATCCTACGAGCAGTACTTC
TRBJ1-5	.	TRBV19	.	CASDSYSNQPQHF	TGTGCCAGTGACAGTTATAGCAATCAGCCCCAGCATTTT
TRBJ2-5	.	TRBV5-1	.	CASSTNPRGSQETQYF	TGCGCCAGCAGTACCAACCCTAGGGGGTCCCAAGAGACCCAGTACTTC
TRBJ1-1	TRBD1	TRBV27	.	CASSPSTGGKAFF	TGTGCCAGCAGTCCTTCGACAGGGGGCAAGGCTTTCTTT
TRBJ1-1	TRBD1	TRBV19	.	CASSTRQGGDTEAFF	TGTGCCAGTAGTACTCGACAGGGGGGCGACACTGAAGCTTTCTTT
TRBJ1-2	TRBD1	TRBV5-1	.	CASSPRTGGNYGYTF	TGCGCCAGCAGCCCCCGGACAGGAGGTAACTATGGCTACACCTTC
TRBJ2-2	.	TRBV19	few	CASKSQPSGGELFF	TGTGCCAGTAAATCACAGCCCTCAGGCGGGGAGCTGTTTTTT
TRBJ2-1	TRBD1	TRBV24-1	.	CATSRTGGYNEQFF	TGTGCCACCAGTCGGACAGGGGGGTACAATGAGCAGTTCTTC
TRBJ2-3	TRBD2	TRBV7-2	.	CASSLGGGVDTQYF	TGTGCCAGCAGCTTGGGCGGGGGGGTTGATACGCAGTATTTT
TRBJ1-2	.	TRBV18	few	CASSPGAVSYGYTF	TGTGCCAGCTCACCAGGGGCGGTGTCCTATGGCTACACCTTC
TRBJ1-5	TRBD1	TRBV24-1	once	CATSDPTGGPNQPQHF	TGTGCCACCAGTGATCCTACAGGGGGCCCTAATCAGCCCCAGCATTTT
TRBJ1-3	.	TRBV7-9	.	CASSLRGSSGNTIYF	TGTGCCAGCAGCTTAAGAGGGAGCTCTGGAAACACCATATATTTT